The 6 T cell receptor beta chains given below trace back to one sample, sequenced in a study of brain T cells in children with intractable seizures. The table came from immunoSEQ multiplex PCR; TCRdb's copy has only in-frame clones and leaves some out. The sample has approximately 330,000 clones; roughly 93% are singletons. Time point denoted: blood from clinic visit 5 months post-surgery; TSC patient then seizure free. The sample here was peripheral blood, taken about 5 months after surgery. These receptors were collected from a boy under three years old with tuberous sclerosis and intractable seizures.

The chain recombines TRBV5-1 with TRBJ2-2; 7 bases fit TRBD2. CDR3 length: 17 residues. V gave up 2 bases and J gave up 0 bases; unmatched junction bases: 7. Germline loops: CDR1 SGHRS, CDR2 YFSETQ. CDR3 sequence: CASSFSPSGSNTGELFF. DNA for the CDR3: TGCGCCAGCAGCTTTTCTCCTAGCGGCTCGAACACCGGGGAGCTGTTTTTT.

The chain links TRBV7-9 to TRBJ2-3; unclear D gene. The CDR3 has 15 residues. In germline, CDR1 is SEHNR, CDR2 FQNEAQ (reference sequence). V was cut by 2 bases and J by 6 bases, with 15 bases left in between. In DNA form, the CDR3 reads TGTGCCAGCAGCTTAACTCACGATCTAGGGGATACGCAGTATTTT. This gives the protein CASSLTHDLGDTQYF.

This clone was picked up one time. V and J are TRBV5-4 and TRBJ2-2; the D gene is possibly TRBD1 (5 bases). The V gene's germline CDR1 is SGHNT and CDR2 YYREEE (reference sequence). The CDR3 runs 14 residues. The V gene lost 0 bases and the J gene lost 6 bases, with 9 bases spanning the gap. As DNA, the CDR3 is TGTGCCAGCAGCTTGGCCACAGGCCCCGGGGAGCTGTTTTTT. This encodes CASSLATGPGELFF.

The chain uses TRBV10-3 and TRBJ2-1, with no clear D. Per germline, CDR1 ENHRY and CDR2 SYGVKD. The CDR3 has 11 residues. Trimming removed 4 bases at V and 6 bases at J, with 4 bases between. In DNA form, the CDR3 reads TGTGCCATCAGTGGGGCCAATGAGCAGTTCTTC. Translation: CAISGANEQFF.

This CDR3 is CASSLATTDTQYF. The CDR3 coding sequence is TGTGCCAGCAGTTTAGCCACCACAGATACGCAGTATTTT. The V call is TRBV12-3 or TRBV12-4, the J call TRBJ2-3; D gene ambiguous. The CDR3 runs 13 residues. The V end was cut by 0 bases, the J end by 2 bases, with 3 bases between.

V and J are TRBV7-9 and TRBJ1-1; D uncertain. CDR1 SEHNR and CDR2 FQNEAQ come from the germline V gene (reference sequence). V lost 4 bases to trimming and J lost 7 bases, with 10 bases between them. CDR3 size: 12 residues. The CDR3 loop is CASSSTDLEAFF. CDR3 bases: TGTGCCAGCAGCTCAACGGACCTTGAAGCTTTCTTT.